This paragraph reports one T cell receptor beta chain. Sequencing used immunoSEQ multiplex PCR; TCRdb keeps in-frame clones, though not all of them. The sample lists over 200,000 clones, approximately 84% occurring once. The data derive from a study of blood T cell repertoires in COVID-19. The CDR3 runs to 14 residues. Per the germline V gene, CDR1 is SGHNT and CDR2 is YYREEE (reference sequence). V trimming: 1 base; J trimming: 0 bases; junction bases outside the gene matches: 1. The clonotype was recovered from a woman aged 25 to 39 who had recovered from COVID-19. The chain employs TRBV5-4 and TRBJ2-7, with 7 bases fitting TRBD1. Sequenced sample: peripheral blood. This chain's CDR3 is CASSLRTGSYEQYF. The CDR3 DNA sequence: TGTGCCAGCAGCTTGAGGACAGGCTCCTACGAGCAGTACTTC. Full variable domain (missing parts from reference TRBV5-4 and TRBJ2-7): ETGVTQSPTHLIKTRGQQVTLRCSSQSGHNTVSWYQQALGQGPQFIFQYYREEENGRGNFPPRFSGLQFPNYSSELNVNALELDDSALYLCASSLRTGSYEQYFGPGTRLTVT.